One TCR beta chain is described in this entry. The TCR beta repertoire was assessed by survey-level immunoSEQ sequencing. Using immunoSEQ multiplex PCR, the repertoire was profiled, and TCRdb retains in-frame clones only, with some absent. The sample yields around 54,000 clones, more than 85% seen once. This CDR3 contains 15 residues. Germline CDR1 reads MGHRA; CDR2 reads YSYEKL. Trimming took 5 bases from V and 8 from J, leaving 18 bases between them. The rearrangement joins TRBV4-1 to TRBJ1-4, with D tentatively TRBD1 (6 bases). Specimen: PBMCs. This receptor was taken from a man aged 40-50 years with rheumatoid arthritis. The CDR3: CASSAGAGGLEKLFF. CDR3 DNA: TGCGCCAGCAGCGCAGGGGCGGGGGGCCTAGAAAAACTGTTTTTT.